A single sample gave rise to the 17 T cell receptor beta chains below, sequenced in a study of blood T cell repertoires in COVID-19. Sequenced by immunoSEQ multiplex PCR; TCRdb stores in-frame clones only, minus some. The data contain 150,000 to 200,000 clones, just under 85% of them singletons. Sequenced sample: peripheral blood. Receptor source: a man aged 40-55 years who had recovered from COVID-19.

The chain recombines TRBV24-1 with TRBJ2-3; D is unresolved. Between the trimmed V and J ends, which lost 7 bases and 2 bases, there was a span of 6 bases. The CDR3 consists of 12 residues. Germline V gene lookup returns CDR1 KGHDR and CDR2 SFDVKD. The CDR3: CATRSYTDTQYF. The CDR3 coding sequence is TGTGCCACCAGGAGTTACACAGATACGCAGTATTTT.

The CDR3 coding sequence is TGTGCCAGCGGGCCAGGGGTTGGCACCGGGGAGCTGTTTTTT. It translates to CASGPGVGTGELFF. V and J are TRBV3-1 (or the pseudogene TRBV3-2) and TRBJ2-2; tentatively, D is TRBD1 (6 bases). The CDR3 contains 14 residues. Germline assignment: CDR1 LGHDT and CDR2 YNNKEL (reference sequence). Deletions cut 8 bases from V and 4 bases from J, with 14 bases between.

V gene TRBV6-2 or TRBV6-3 combines with J gene TRBJ1-4; D is possibly TRBD1 (6 bases). Germline CDR1 is MNHEY and CDR2 is SVGEGT. CDR3 length: 16 amino acids. The V end was cut by 2 bases, the J end by 4 bases, with 14 bases between. The CDR3 reads CASSYLMTGDNEKLFF. CDR3 DNA sequence: TGTGCCAGCAGTTACCTGATGACAGGAGATAATGAAAAACTGTTTTTT.

The rearrangement uses TRBV27 and TRBJ1-3; D perhaps matches TRBD1 (6 bases). V lost 6 bases, J lost 2 bases, and 11 bases lay in between. This CDR3 comprises 14 residues. Looked up from germline, CDR1 is MNHEY and CDR2 is SMNVEV (reference sequence). Here the CDR3 DNA reads TGTGCCAGCAGGCCCGCAGGGGCTGGAAACACCATATATTTT. This encodes CASRPAGAGNTIYF.

The chain uses TRBV7-2 and TRBJ1-2, with D maybe TRBD1 (6 bases). CDR3 length: 15 residues. The germline gives CDR1 SGHTA, CDR2 FQGNSA. With 5 bases removed from V and 2 bases from J, the gap between germline ends came to 15 bases. In DNA, the CDR3 is TGTGCCAGCAGCCAAAGAACAGGGAACAACTATGGCTACACCTTC. Translated, it gives CASSQRTGNNYGYTF.

The chain is built from TRBV30 and TRBJ2-5, with D maybe TRBD2 (6 bases). The germline V gene encodes CDR1 GTSNPN and CDR2 SVGIG (reference sequence). V gave up 0 bases and J gave up 5 bases, with 7 bases separating them. This CDR3 is built from 12 residues. The CDR3: CAWSVGSETQYF. The DNA of the CDR3 is TGTGCCTGGAGTGTCGGGAGTGAGACCCAGTACTTC.

This CDR3 reads CASTPRAGSEQYF. The CDR3 nucleotides read TGTGCCAGCACCCCCCGAGCGGGTAGCGAGCAGTACTTC. The chain joins TRBV6-6 to TRBJ2-7; D is possibly TRBD2 (6 bases). The length of the CDR3 is 13 residues. The V gene lost 7 bases and the J gene lost 6 bases, with 16 bases spanning the gap. Germline V CDR1 and CDR2: MNHNY, SVGAGI (reference sequence).

The genes are TRBV7-2 and TRBJ2-1, with TRBD2 identical over 9 bases. From germline, CDR1 is SGHTA and CDR2 FQGNSA. V lost 3 bases and J lost 3; bases outside the gene matches: 6. The CDR3 runs 16 residues. The CDR3: CASSLLSGGYYNEQFF. The CDR3 region has the DNA TGTGCCAGCAGCTTGTTGAGCGGGGGGTACTACAATGAGCAGTTCTTC.

CDR3 residues: CASSQVGALKGHGYTF. The CDR3 nucleotides read TGTGCCAGCAGCCAAGTGGGGGCCCTAAAAGGCCATGGCTACACCTTC. This chain links TRBV4-2 with TRBJ1-2, with D tentatively TRBD1 (6 bases). Looked up from germline, CDR1 is LGHNA and CDR2 is YNFKEQ. The CDR3 totals 16 residues. Between the trimmed V and J ends, which lost 1 base and 6 bases, there was a span of 18 bases.

This clone was observed a few times. The gene calls are TRBV9 and TRBJ2-2; 10 bases are a match to TRBD2. V was clipped by 5 bases and J by 5 bases; unmatched bases: 6. This CDR3 is built from 15 residues. Germline-derived CDR1 and CDR2 are SGDLS and YYNGEE. In DNA form, the CDR3 reads TGTGCCAGCAGGAATCCGGGACTAGCGACCGGGGAGCTGTTTTTT. It translates to CASRNPGLATGELFF.

This CDR3 is CAWSAGTGLLYGYTF. DNA of the CDR3: TGTGCCTGGAGTGCCGGAACAGGGTTACTTTATGGCTACACCTTC. The rearrangement joins TRBV30 to TRBJ1-2, with D possibly being TRBD1 (6 bases). CDR1 is GTSNPN, CDR2 SVGIG, per germline (reference sequence). Deletions cut 1 base from V and 5 bases from J, with 17 bases between. The CDR3 consists of 15 residues.

The chain recombines TRBV30 with TRBJ2-7, with 7 bases matching TRBD2. The CDR3 is 12 amino acids. The V and J ends lost 4 bases and 3 bases, in that order; junction bases with no gene match: 3. Germline V CDR1 and CDR2: GTSNPN, SVGIG (reference sequence). The CDR3 DNA follows: TGTGCCTGGATGGGGGGGAGCTACGAGCAGTACTTC. Protein sequence: CAWMGGSYEQYF.

Only a few counts were recorded for this clone. The chain employs TRBV30 and TRBJ1-2, with D possibly matching TRBD1 (6 bases). From germline, CDR1 is GTSNPN and CDR2 SVGIG (reference sequence). Trimming removed 1 base from V and 0 bases from J, with 15 bases in between. This CDR3 contains 16 residues. CDR3 residues: CAWSGPGAGSNYGYTF. The DNA for the CDR3 is TGTGCCTGGAGTGGTCCAGGGGCAGGGTCTAACTATGGCTACACCTTC.

V and J are TRBV18 and TRBJ2-3, with D maybe TRBD2 (5 bases). This CDR3 has 15 residues. The V gene lost 2 bases and the J gene lost 0 bases, with 9 bases spanning the gap. Germline V gives CDR1 KGHSH, CDR2 LQKENI. Written as DNA, the CDR3 is TGTGCCAGCTCACCATGGGCGGGTAGCACAGATACGCAGTATTTT. This encodes CASSPWAGSTDTQYF.

This clone was observed once. J is TRBJ1-4 and V is TRBV27, with a weak D call TRBD1 (6 bases). Deletions cut 1 base from V and 3 bases from J, with 15 bases between. The CDR3 extends over 17 amino acids. In germline, CDR1 is MNHEY, CDR2 SMNVEV (reference sequence). CDR3 DNA: TGTGCCAGCAGTTTATGGCCCAGGGGTAGCCCTAATGAAAAACTGTTTTTT. The encoded protein is CASSLWPRGSPNEKLFF.

This clone was recorded only once. V gene TRBV28 combines with J gene TRBJ2-1; TRBD1 agrees at 7 bases. V shed 6 bases and J 0 bases; nucleotides not matched to a gene: 14. The germline V gene encodes CDR1 MDHEN and CDR2 SYDVKM. The CDR3 contains 18 residues. This CDR3 is CASSLLSMGQSSYNEQFF. CDR3 nucleotide sequence: TGTGCCAGCAGCCTATTGTCTATGGGACAGAGCTCCTACAATGAGCAGTTCTTC.

The chain combines TRBV25-1 with TRBJ2-1; TRBD2 matches at 10 bases. Germline loops: CDR1 MGHDK, CDR2 SYGVNS. The CDR3 extends over 16 amino acids. V shed 5 bases and J 6 bases; nucleotides not matched to a gene: 10. The CDR3 DNA reads as TGTGCCAGCAGTACGCAGGGACTAGCGCAAGCCAATGAGCAGTTCTTC. Translation: CASSTQGLAQANEQFF.